This passage covers 31 T cell receptor beta chains from one sample sequenced in a study of response to subunit inactivated influenza vaccine. TCRdb processed the RT-PCR reads anew with MiXCR; each CDR3 protein has one entry. The data contain hundreds of thousands of distinct CDR3 sequences, approximately 14% of them singletons. The sample consisted of PBMCs from blood, taken 14 to 15 days before vaccination. These receptors all come from a man aged 50-60 years who received an inactivated influenza vaccine.

The CDR3 reads CASSLAFGTPGEETQYF. The CDR3 DNA sequence: TGCGCCAGCAGCTTGGCGTTCGGGACACCGGGGGAAGAGACCCAGTACTTC. This chain uses TRBV5-1 with TRBJ2-5; D tentatively reads TRBD1 or TRBD2 (6 bases each). V was pared by 0 bases and J by 3 bases, with 18 bases between. CDR1 is SGHRS and CDR2 is YFSETQ in the germline V gene. CDR3 length: 17 amino acids.

This chain links TRBV4-2 with TRBJ2-7, with D perhaps matching TRBD1 (5 bases). With 1 base removed from V and 5 bases from J, the gap between germline ends came to 18 bases. CDR1 is LGHNA, CDR2 YNFKEQ, per germline. The length of the CDR3 is 16 residues. The CDR3 loop reads CASSQGAAGSLDEQYF. CDR3 nucleotide sequence: TGTGCCAGCAGCCAAGGGGCAGCAGGGTCCCTCGACGAGCAGTACTTC.

The rearrangement joins TRBV5-1 to TRBJ2-5, with D unclear. Germline V lookup: CDR1 SGHRS, CDR2 YFSETQ. This CDR3 spans 14 amino acids. Between the trimmed V and J ends, which lost 2 bases and 5 bases, there was a span of 13 bases. The CDR3 loop is CASSFRTSSETQYF. For the CDR3, the DNA is TGCGCCAGCAGCTTCCGGACCTCCAGCGAGACCCAGTACTTC.

The chain recombines TRBV11-1 with TRBJ2-5, with D perhaps TRBD2 (6 bases). V lost 5 bases, J lost 1 base, and 14 bases lay in between. Germline V gene data show CDR1 as SGHAT and CDR2 as FQDESV (reference sequence). CDR3 length: 15 residues. CDR3 region: CASSLGLSPQETQYF. CDR3 bases: TGTGCCAGCAGCCTGGGACTTTCCCCCCAAGAGACCCAGTACTTC.

This clonotype has more than one count but fewer than ten. The chain uses TRBV7-9 and TRBJ2-1, with 10 positions matching TRBD2. CDR1 SEHNR and CDR2 FQNEAQ come from the germline V gene (reference sequence). CDR3 size: 16 residues. With 3 bases clipped from V and 2 bases from J, the junction kept 4 bases outside the gene matches. DNA for the CDR3: TGTGCCAGCAGCTTTACAGCGGGGGGGCCCTACAATGAGCAGTTCTTC. It yields the protein CASSFTAGGPYNEQFF.

The chain combines TRBV7-9 with TRBJ2-1; a possible D gene is TRBD2 (6 bases). With 4 bases removed from V and 8 bases from J, the gap between germline ends came to 24 bases. Germline values: CDR1 SEHNR, CDR2 FQNEAQ (reference sequence). This CDR3 contains 17 residues. Here the CDR3 DNA reads TGTGCCAGCAGCTCCTTCGGACTACGGGGATTCTATTATGAGCAGTTCTTC. Its translation is CASSSFGLRGFYYEQFF.

This clonotype was seen a few times. CDR3 region: CASSQDIGDRGIGELFF. The CDR3 region has the DNA TGCGCCAGCAGCCAAGATATTGGGGACAGGGGAATCGGGGAGCTGTTTTTT. The chain uses TRBV4-1 and TRBJ2-2; 10 nucleotides line up with TRBD1. The CDR3 sequence is 17 residues long. The germline V gene encodes CDR1 MGHRA and CDR2 YSYEKL. The trim removed 0 bases at V and 7 bases at J, leaving 8 bases unmatched.

The rearrangement uses TRBV28 and TRBJ2-3; D not certain. The CDR3 has 13 residues. Trimming stripped 9 bases from V and 0 bases from J, with 10 bases between. Germline V gene sequence: CDR1 MDHEN, CDR2 SYDVKM. CDR3 coding DNA: TGTGCCAGTTACGCAAAGAGCACAGATACGCAGTATTTT. Translated: CASYAKSTDTQYF.

This clonotype appeared many times. This chain links TRBV4-1 with TRBJ2-7; the match to TRBD1 covers 12 bases. The CDR3 has 15 amino acids. Trimming cost V 2 bases and J 7 bases; bases outside gene matches: 6. CDR1 is MGHRA and CDR2 is YSYEKL in the germline V gene. For the CDR3, the DNA is TGCGCCAGCAGCCAACCGGGACAGGGGGCGGAGGAGCAGTACTTC. Translated: CASSQPGQGAEEQYF.

About this clonotype: Mismatch with germline at one junction end may stem from a read error. The rearrangement joins TRBV4-1 to TRBJ2-5; TRBD2 aligns across 7 bases. The CDR3 is made up of 16 amino acids. Germline CDR1 reads MGHRA; CDR2 reads YSYEKL. The CDR3, as DNA: TGCGCCAGCAGCCAAGACCGACCGGGACTACAAGAGATCCAGTACTTC. Translating it yields CASSQDRPGLQEIQYF.

This clonotype showed up just a few times. The chain joins TRBV7-2 to TRBJ2-5; D is uncertain. The V end was cut by 5 bases, the J end by 5 bases, with 12 bases between. Germline values: CDR1 SGHTA, CDR2 FQGNSA. The CDR3 is 13 amino acids. CDR3 nucleotides: TGTGCCAGCAGCCCGGGTCTCCTGGAGACCCAGTACTTC. This codes for CASSPGLLETQYF.

The rearrangement joins TRBV20-1 to TRBJ1-5; D uncertain. The V and J ends lost 1 base and 0 bases respectively, with 10 bases between them. This CDR3 contains 15 residues. From germline, CDR1 is DFQATT and CDR2 SNEGSKA (reference sequence). The DNA for the CDR3 is TGCAGTGCTAGAGTCGAGATTCTTAGCAATCAGCCCCAGCATTTT. Translating gives CSARVEILSNQPQHF.

This clonotype was seen at least ten times. The J gene is TRBJ2-2, the V gene TRBV4-1; 9 bases fit TRBD1. Germline V lookup: CDR1 MGHRA, CDR2 YSYEKL. The CDR3 has 15 residues. V lost 4 bases and J lost 7; bases outside the gene matches: 7. CDR3 sequence reads: CASSPNGQGLGELFF. In nucleotides, the CDR3 is TGCGCCAGCAGCCCCAATGGACAGGGGCTCGGGGAGCTGTTTTTT.

This clonotype has at least ten counts. The rearrangement joins TRBV4-2 to TRBJ2-7; D not resolved. Germline lookup yields CDR1 LGHNA and CDR2 YNFKEQ. The V end was cut by 4 bases, the J end by 3 bases, with 4 bases between. This CDR3 contains 11 residues. CDR3 in DNA: TGTGCCAGCAGCCTTCACTACGAGCAGTACTTC. Its protein is CASSLHYEQYF.

The rearrangement uses TRBV20-1 and TRBJ2-5; D is tentatively TRBD1 or TRBD2 (5 bases each). Between the trimmed V and J ends, which lost 6 bases and 3 bases, there was a span of 20 bases. CDR3 length equals 15 residues. Germline CDR1 is DFQATT and CDR2 is SNEGSKA (reference sequence). The CDR3: CSAPRIKGRKETQYF. The DNA of the CDR3 is TGCAGTGCACCCCGAATCAAGGGGAGAAAAGAGACCCAGTACTTC.

This clonotype was seen repeatedly, ten times or more. The chain employs TRBV12-3 or TRBV12-4 and TRBJ2-3, with 15 bases that match TRBD2. The ends lost 6 bases at V and 5 bases at J; junction bases unmatched: 3. The CDR3 totals 15 residues. The DNA for the CDR3 is TGTGCCAGCAGGGGACTAGCGGGAGGTTTAGATACGCAGTATTTT. It codes for CASRGLAGGLDTQYF.

The chain is built from TRBV20-1 and TRBJ2-7, with TRBD1 identical over 11 bases. V trimming: 6 bases; J trimming: 4 bases; junction bases outside the gene matches: 5. The CDR3 spans 13 residues. CDR1 and CDR2 (germline): DFQATT, SNEGSKA (reference sequence). CDR3 in DNA: TGCAGTGCGGGGACAGGGGGGTTTTACGAGCAGTACTTC. Its translation is CSAGTGGFYEQYF.

The chain combines TRBV13 with TRBJ2-3, with 11 nucleotides matching TRBD2. This CDR3 is 17 amino acids long. The germline V gene has CDR1 PRHDT and CDR2 FYEKMQ (reference sequence). The ends lost 6 bases at V and 0 bases at J; junction bases unmatched: 8. The CDR3 loop is CASSSRLAGISTDTQYF. Written as DNA, the CDR3 is TGTGCCAGCAGTTCCAGACTAGCGGGGATTAGCACAGATACGCAGTATTTT.

The V and J genes are TRBV5-1 and TRBJ2-2; TRBD1 or TRBD2 may be the D gene (5 bases each). CDR3 size: 15 residues. Germline assignment: CDR1 SGHRS and CDR2 YFSETQ. Trimming pared 0 bases from V and 5 bases from J, leaving 11 bases between. The CDR3 sequence is CASSLVRWGTGELFF. The CDR3 DNA reads as TGCGCCAGCAGCTTGGTGCGTTGGGGGACCGGGGAGCTGTTTTTT.

This chain joins TRBV28 and TRBJ1-5; 8 bases line up with TRBD1. There are 17 residues in the CDR3. With V trimmed by 1 base and J by 3 bases, 8 bases remained unmatched. CDR1 and CDR2 (germline): MDHEN, SYDVKM. The CDR3 region has the DNA TGTGCCAGCAGTTTATTTCAGGGGGCATTGGACAATCAGCCCCAGCATTTT. Translating gives CASSLFQGALDNQPQHF.

The V gene is TRBV6-2 or TRBV6-3, the J gene TRBJ2-3; TRBD2 agrees at 8 bases. The V segment lost 2 bases and the J segment 3 bases; nucleotides outside the gene matches: 7. Per germline, CDR1 MNHEY and CDR2 SVGEGT. This CDR3 has 16 residues. The CDR3 nucleotides are TGTGCCAGCAGTTACGTGACTAGCGTAGGTACAGATACGCAGTATTTT. It codes for CASSYVTSVGTDTQYF.

V and J are TRBV5-6 and TRBJ2-5; TRBD1 might be the D (6 bases). Germline lookup yields CDR1 SGHDT and CDR2 YYEEEE. V was cut by 0 bases and J by 2 bases, with 11 bases left in between. The CDR3 contains 15 residues. CDR3 protein: CASSLVSRGQETQYF. CDR3 nucleotide sequence: TGTGCCAGCAGCTTGGTTAGCAGGGGTCAAGAGACCCAGTACTTC.

This clonotype has a handful of counts. V is TRBV5-5 and J is TRBJ2-4, with D tentatively TRBD2 (6 bases). Deletions cut 4 bases from V and 8 bases from J, with 19 bases between. This CDR3 is 15 amino acids long. Germline V lookup: CDR1 SGHKS, CDR2 YYEKEE (reference sequence). The CDR3 here is CASSRLAQGGDIQYF. CDR3 nucleotides: TGTGCCAGCAGCCGCTTAGCCCAGGGCGGGGACATTCAGTACTTC.

The chain recombines TRBV29-1 with TRBJ2-2, with TRBD1 matching over 10 bases. Germline V gene sequence: CDR1 SQVTM, CDR2 ANQGSEA. The CDR3 covers 15 residues. V shed 5 bases, J shed 4 bases, and the junction held 7 bases outside the gene matches. The CDR3 loop reads CSVRRQGARTGELFF. The CDR3 DNA reads TGCAGCGTTCGACGACAGGGGGCTCGCACCGGGGAGCTGTTTTTT.

The chain employs TRBV28 and TRBJ2-2; D possibly corresponds to TRBD1 (6 bases). V shed 0 bases and J shed 2 bases, with 7 bases lying between them. The V gene's germline CDR1 is MDHEN and CDR2 SYDVKM. The CDR3 consists of 15 residues. CDR3 in amino acids: CASSLWDRNTGELFF. In nucleotides, the CDR3 is TGTGCCAGCAGTTTATGGGACAGAAACACCGGGGAGCTGTTTTTT.

The chain has TRBV11-2 and TRBJ2-1; 7 nucleotides line up with TRBD2. V was clipped by 5 bases and J by 10 bases; unmatched bases: 8. This CDR3 region has 13 residues. In germline, CDR1 is SGHAT, CDR2 FQNNGV. This chain's CDR3 is CASSNGLVYEQFF. CDR3 DNA sequence: TGTGCCAGCAGCAATGGACTAGTTTACGAGCAGTTCTTC.

This sequence joins TRBV28 and TRBJ1-5; TRBD1 aligns across 8 bases. V dropped 5 bases and J dropped 7; count of bases not matched to a gene: 10. CDR1 is MDHEN and CDR2 is SYDVKM in the germline V gene. The CDR3 covers 15 residues. CDR3: CASSVVRGLGQPQHF. As DNA, the CDR3 is TGTGCCAGCAGTGTGGTCAGGGGGCTGGGGCAGCCCCAGCATTTT.

This clonotype was seen a few times. V and J are TRBV20-1 and TRBJ2-3, with 7 bases that match TRBD2. CDR1 DFQATT and CDR2 SNEGSKA come from the germline V gene (reference sequence). The CDR3 extends over 15 amino acids. V shed 3 bases and J 2 bases; nucleotides not matched to a gene: 8. The CDR3 sequence is CSASFAGEATDTQYF. The CDR3 DNA is TGCAGTGCTAGTTTTGCGGGAGAGGCCACAGATACGCAGTATTTT.

The chain is built from TRBV4-2 and TRBJ2-3, with TRBD1 matching 12 bases. Germline loops: CDR1 LGHNA, CDR2 YNFKEQ. This CDR3 spans 16 amino acids. Unmatched junction bases numbered 5, after V lost 1 base and J lost 6 bases. The DNA for the CDR3 is TGTGCCAGCAGCCAAGTTGGGACAGGGGGCCGGGATACGCAGTATTTT. Its translation is CASSQVGTGGRDTQYF.

This chain joins TRBV7-2 and TRBJ2-1, with D perhaps matching TRBD1 (6 bases). Germline CDR1 SGHTA, CDR2 FQGNSA. The CDR3 is 15 amino acids. V was trimmed by 9 bases and J by 1 base, leaving 16 bases between them. The CDR3 DNA reads TGTGCCAGTACCGTAGCCGGGACATCCTACAATGAGCAGTTCTTC. Its translation: CASTVAGTSYNEQFF.

This clonotype was detected only a few times. V gene TRBV29-1 combines with J gene TRBJ2-1; TRBD2 might be the D (5 bases). The V gene's germline CDR1 is SQVTM and CDR2 ANQGSEA. Trimming took 7 bases from V and 4 from J, leaving 14 bases between them. The CDR3 spans 13 residues. As DNA, the CDR3 is TGCAGCGCTTCGGGAACTTATTACAATGAGCAGTTCTTC. This translates into CSASGTYYNEQFF.